The sequence of this TCR beta chain was determined in a study of blood T cell repertoires in COVID-19. The overall study: T cells, B-cell-depleted T cells, or PBMCs supplied cDNA or gDNA.

Clones were sequenced by immunoSEQ multiplex PCR, and TCRdb holds only the in-frame ones, with some missing. The data hold approximately 290,000 clones, with roughly 88% observed a single time. Resolution of symptoms, clearance, or two negative PCRs was present in recovered Cohort 3 donors. The CDR3 totals 17 residues. Trimming removed 6 bases from V and 2 bases from J; junction bases left unmatched: 10. Germline V gene lookup returns CDR1 SGHRS and CDR2 YFSETQ. The sequence derives from a woman in her thirties who had recovered from COVID-19. Source material: PBMCs or T cells enriched from blood (not recorded which). The chain recombines TRBV5-1 with TRBJ2-6, with 8 bases aligning to TRBD1. The CDR3 sequence: CASNPTRGLAGANVLTF. CDR3 in DNA: TGCGCCAGCAACCCGACCAGGGGGCTAGCTGGGGCCAACGTCCTGACTTTC.